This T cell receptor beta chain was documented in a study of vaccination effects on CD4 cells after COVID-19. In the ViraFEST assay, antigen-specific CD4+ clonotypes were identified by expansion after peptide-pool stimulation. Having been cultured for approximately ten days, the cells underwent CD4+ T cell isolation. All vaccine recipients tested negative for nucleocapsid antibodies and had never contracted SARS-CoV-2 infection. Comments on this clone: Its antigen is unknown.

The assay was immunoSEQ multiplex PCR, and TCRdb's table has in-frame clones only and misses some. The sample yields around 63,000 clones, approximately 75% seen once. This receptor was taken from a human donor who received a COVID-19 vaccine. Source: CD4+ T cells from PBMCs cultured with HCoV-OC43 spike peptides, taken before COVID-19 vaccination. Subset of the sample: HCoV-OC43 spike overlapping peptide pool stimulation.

The CDR3 region has the DNA TGTGCCAGCAGCGCCCGCCGGACTAGCGGGGGCAGCACAGATACGCAGTATTTT. This translates into CASSARRTSGGSTDTQYF. This chain joins TRBV9 and TRBJ2-3; 13 bases map to TRBD2. Germline CDR1 and CDR2: SGDLS and YYNGEE. V lost 3 bases, J lost 0 bases, and 7 bases stayed unmatched. The length of the CDR3 is 18 residues.